This T cell receptor beta chain appears in the sequencing data of a study of long-term antiretroviral therapy in people with HIV. Running of the v3.0 immunoSEQ assay took place at survey level. Roughly 35,000-50,000 T-cell genomes per sample were the sequencing target. TCRdb keeps only in-frame clones here, not all; method: immunoSEQ multiplex PCR. The table has 15,000 or so clones, 78% seen once. Looked up from germline, CDR1 is SGHNT and CDR2 is YYREEE (reference sequence). V lost 4 bases and J lost 2; bases outside the gene matches: 6. This CDR3 region has 15 residues. With respect to this clone: The target antigen is unknown.

Broader study findings: Blood collection from the mid-2000s to the late 2010s possibly occurred under older ART regimens. Post-treatment diversity went higher with ART but stayed below transplant donor controls. Clonal populations expanded prior to ART predominated within the repertoire at all time points.

This specimen was unsorted PBMCs, taken about 3.3 years after starting antiretroviral therapy. The rearrangement links TRBV5-4 to TRBJ2-3, with 8 positions matching TRBD2. The TCR was taken from a woman in her thirties or forties with HIV. The CDR3 sequence: CASSPRGVNTDTQYF. CDR3 coding DNA: TGTGCCAGCAGCCCGCGGGGGGTCAACACAGATACGCAGTATTTT.